The 6 T cell receptor beta chains below come from one sample, sequenced in a study of T-cell reconstitution after alpha-beta-depleted transplantation in children. This sample's TCRbeta library carried unique molecular identifier barcodes. TCRdb independently ran MiXCR on the PCR reads; one entry per CDR3 protein. The data contain more than 500,000 distinct CDR3 sequences, around 10% of them singletons. Sequencing used PBMCs, mostly from graft donor cells, obtained 180 days after TCRalphabeta/CD19-depleted stem cell transplant. The receptors here all came from a female patient aged 2 to 10 who had a stem cell transplant for aplastic anemia, so the T cells may come from the graft donor.

This clonotype occurred a few times. CDR3 protein: CSVVRDRDNEQFF. The CDR3 coding sequence is TGCAGCGTTGTTCGAGACAGAGACAATGAGCAGTTCTTC. The V and J genes are TRBV29-1 and TRBJ2-1; a weak D match, TRBD1 (5 bases). Germline V gives CDR1 SQVTM, CDR2 ANQGSEA. V was shortened by 4 bases and J by 5 bases, with 12 bases between the two germline ends. The CDR3 sequence is 13 residues long.

This clonotype was recorded at least ten times. This chain joins TRBV21-1 and TRBJ1-1; the D call TRBD1 from the table was never checked on the DNA. TRBV21-1 is marked as a pseudogene. This CDR3 has 16 residues. The CDR3 spells CASSKKDPRDLTEAFF. The CDR3 DNA follows: TGTGCCAGCAGCAAAAAGGATCCCCGGGACCTCACTGAAGCTTTCTTT.

The chain uses TRBV4-3 and TRBJ2-3; 9 bases are a match to TRBD2. CDR3 length: 17 residues. V trimming: 2 bases; J trimming: 0 bases; junction bases outside the gene matches: 6. The germline gives CDR1 LGHNA, CDR2 YSLEER. DNA for the CDR3: TGCGCCAGCAGCCAAAAATTAGCGGGGGATAGCACAGATACGCAGTATTTT. This codes for CASSQKLAGDSTDTQYF.

The chain carries TRBV7-8 and TRBJ1-1; D not certain. This CDR3 spans 14 amino acids. The ends were cut back, 2 bases at V and 5 bases at J, with 12 bases in the middle. Germline V CDR1 and CDR2: SGHVS, FQNEAQ. The CDR3 reads CASSLQGLGTEAFF. DNA for the CDR3: TGTGCCAGCAGCTTACAAGGGCTGGGAACTGAAGCTTTCTTT.

This clonotype was seen only a few times. The V call is TRBV12-5, the J call TRBJ2-3; D is undetermined. Germline CDR1 LGHNT, CDR2 FRNRAP. The V and J ends lost 2 bases and 2 bases respectively, with 11 bases between them. The CDR3 sequence is 15 residues long. The CDR3 coding sequence is TGTGCTAGTGGTTTGATACGTATATTCACAGATACGCAGTATTTT. The encoded protein is CASGLIRIFTDTQYF.

V is TRBV30 and J is TRBJ2-7, with 10 bases fitting TRBD1. The CDR3 is made up of 15 amino acids. With 1 base clipped from V and 1 base from J, the junction kept 4 bases outside the gene matches. The germline CDR1 and CDR2 sequences are GTSNPN and SVGIG (reference sequence). In DNA form, the CDR3 reads TGTGCCTGGAGTGGAGGGGGACAGGGGTCCTACGAGCAGTACTTC. This sequence encodes CAWSGGGQGSYEQYF.